This paragraph covers one TCR beta chain sequence. Its specificity is not known. Produced via immunoSEQ multiplex PCR; TCRdb's table is partial and in-frame only. In the table there are over 15,000 clones, about 74% of which are singletons. This sample stems from a study of pediatric ulcerative colitis. The rectum was sampled with one to two pinch biopsies at colonoscopy. Study-level findings and limits: Rectal repertoires separated controls, mild-moderate and acute severe colitis. Blood-rectal clonal overlap within each person was significantly higher in ulcerative colitis patients than controls. Rectal pinch biopsies may have included blood-derived T cells, especially in patients with overt colitis.

This receptor was obtained from a girl aged 5-17 years with moderate ulcerative colitis. The sample consisted of gut tissue.

The CDR3 nucleotides read TGTGCCAGCAGCCAAGGGGGACTAGCGGGAGGTGGGGATGAGCAGTTCTTC. Residues: CASSQGGLAGGGDEQFF. V and J are TRBV4-2 and TRBJ2-1; TRBD2 matches 15 bases. The V segment lost 1 base and the J segment 8 bases; nucleotides outside the gene matches: 6. The CDR3 consists of 17 residues. CDR1 is LGHNA and CDR2 is YNFKEQ in the germline V gene.